This entry lists 32 T cell receptor beta chains sequenced from one sample in a study of blood T cell repertoires in COVID-19. The method was immunoSEQ multiplex PCR; TCRdb's version includes in-frame clones alone and lacks a portion of them. The repertoire consists of roughly 20,000 clones, with approximately 91% occurring once and the leading ten covering around 15%. The specimen sequenced was peripheral blood. These TCRs come from a human donor in a cohort sampled during active COVID-19.

This rearrangement joins TRBV19 to TRBJ2-3; 7 nucleotides align to TRBD2. V lost 5 bases to trimming and J lost 3 bases; unmatched junction nucleotides: 17. The CDR3 is made up of 18 amino acids. Germline CDR1 LNHDA, CDR2 SQIVND (reference sequence). CDR3 bases: TGTGCCAGTAGTCCGCGGGGTTTCGGAGCGGGGAAAACAGATACGCAGTATTTT. This sequence encodes CASSPRGFGAGKTDTQYF.

The CDR3 spells CASSSWTSGRDTQYF. CDR3 DNA sequence: TGTGCCAGCAGCTCCTGGACTAGCGGGAGGGATACGCAGTATTTT. The J gene is TRBJ2-3, the V gene TRBV7-2, with 14 nucleotides matching TRBD2. CDR1 and CDR2 from the germline V gene are SGHTA and FQGNSA. The V gene end was trimmed by 4 bases and the J gene end by 6 bases; junction bases not matched to a gene: 3. The CDR3 is made up of 15 amino acids.

The J gene is TRBJ2-7, the V gene TRBV15; D ambiguous. The CDR3 spans 15 residues. Trimming took off 0 bases at V and 2 bases at J, with 11 bases between the two ends. CDR1 and CDR2 (germline): LNHNV, YYDKDF (reference sequence). The CDR3 coding sequence is TGTGCCACCAGCAGAGATTGGTCACAGACCTACGAGCAGTACTTC. This gives the protein CATSRDWSQTYEQYF.

The CDR3 nucleotides read TGTGTCTATCCCGGCGGGTGTAGATATGAGCAGTTCTTC. It codes for CVYPGGCRYEQFF. This chain uses TRBV6-5 with TRBJ2-1, with D maybe TRBD2 (5 bases). This CDR3 is built from 13 residues. Looked up from germline, CDR1 is MNHEY and CDR2 is SVGAGI.

This clone was detected once. The genes are TRBV30 and TRBJ2-7, with a weak D call TRBD2 (6 bases). The CDR3 consists of 15 residues. The germline V gene encodes CDR1 GTSNPN and CDR2 SVGIG (reference sequence). The V end lost 5 bases, the J end lost 2 bases, and 19 bases lay between the germline ends. CDR3 amino acids: CAWRPGLRDPYEQYF. DNA of the CDR3: TGTGCCTGGCGACCGGGACTTCGGGACCCCTACGAGCAGTACTTC.

The V gene is TRBV24-1, the J gene TRBJ2-1, with 12 bases matching TRBD2. After removal of 4 bases from V and 1 base from J, the junction contained 1 base not matched to a gene. CDR1 KGHDR and CDR2 SFDVKD come from the germline V gene. The CDR3 is 16 amino acids. DNA for the CDR3: TGTGCCACCAGTGAAGGGACTAGCGGGTCCTACAATGAGCAGTTCTTC. It yields the protein CATSEGTSGSYNEQFF.

The chain's CDR3 is CASSLLGLAGGPMGETQYF. CDR3 sequence (DNA): TGTGCCAGCAGCTTGTTGGGACTAGCGGGGGGGCCTATGGGAGAGACCCAGTACTTC. The chain recombines TRBV5-6 with TRBJ2-5; TRBD2 aligns across 16 bases. J was trimmed by 4 bases and V by 1 base; bases with no gene match: 10. The CDR3 contains 19 residues. Germline values: CDR1 SGHDT, CDR2 YYEEEE.

This chain links TRBV5-6 with TRBJ2-7; TRBD2 aligns across 8 bases. V lost 2 bases, J lost 4 bases, and 17 bases stayed unmatched. The CDR3 totals 18 residues. CDR1 is SGHDT, CDR2 YYEEEE, per germline. CDR3: CASSFYPASGTRLYEQYF. Here the CDR3 DNA reads TGTGCCAGCAGCTTTTACCCCGCCTCCGGGACTAGACTGTACGAGCAGTACTTC.

This clone has a single count. V gene TRBV5-1 combines with J gene TRBJ2-1; TRBD2 agrees at 8 bases. The length of the CDR3 is 15 residues. With V trimmed by 4 bases and J by 4 bases, 7 bases remained unmatched. Germline loops: CDR1 SGHRS, CDR2 YFSETQ. The CDR3 nucleotides read TGCGCCAGCAGCCGGGAGGGACGGAGTTACAATGAGCAGTTCTTC. Translation: CASSREGRSYNEQFF.

The J gene is TRBJ1-6, the V gene TRBV6-2 or TRBV6-3; possible D gene TRBD1, 5 bases. The germline gives CDR1 MNHEY, CDR2 SVGEGT. V was shortened by 0 bases and J by 3 bases, with 12 bases between the two germline ends. The length of the CDR3 is 17 residues. CDR3 nucleotide sequence: TGTGCCAGCAGTTACTCGACTCCAGGGCACTATAATTCACCCCTCCACTTT. Its translation is CASSYSTPGHYNSPLHF.

The CDR3 bases are TGTGCCAGCAGTCGTAATACTGGGGCCAACGTCCTGACTTTC. It translates to CASSRNTGANVLTF. The chain links TRBV7-3 to TRBJ2-6, with D unresolved. Trimming took off 6 bases at V and 2 bases at J, with 8 bases between the two ends. The germline V gene has CDR1 SGHTA and CDR2 FQGTGA. This CDR3 contains 14 residues. Full variable domain (rest looked up from reference TRBV7-3 and TRBJ2-6): GAGVSQTPSNKVTEKGKYVELRCDPISGHTALYWYRQSLGQGPEFLIYFQGTGAADDSGLPNDRFFAVRPEGSVSTLKIQRTERGDSAVYLCASSRNTGANVLTFGAGSRLTVL.

In DNA, the CDR3 is TGCGCCAGCAGCCCGGGACTAGCGGGGGGGCTTAGGAAAGAGACCCAGTACTTC. Amino acids: CASSPGLAGGLRKETQYF. The chain has TRBV5-1 and TRBJ2-5; TRBD2 aligns across 16 bases. Germline CDR1 and CDR2: SGHRS and YFSETQ. V shed 4 bases and J 3 bases; nucleotides not matched to a gene: 9. The CDR3 loop spans 18 amino acids.

This clone occurred once. The chain has TRBV7-2 and TRBJ2-1, with D perhaps TRBD1 (5 bases). CDR1 is SGHTA, CDR2 FQGNSA, per germline. The CDR3 spans 15 residues. V lost 0 bases and J 6 bases, leaving 12 bases between the germline ends. CDR3 in amino acids: CASSLAGLGLNEQFF. The CDR3, as DNA: TGTGCCAGCAGCTTAGCCGGGCTGGGGCTCAATGAGCAGTTCTTC.

The V and J genes are TRBV3-1 (or the pseudogene TRBV3-2) and TRBJ1-1; TRBD1 matches at 8 bases. Looked up from germline, CDR1 is LGHDT and CDR2 is YNNKEL (reference sequence). V was pared by 1 base and J by 3 bases, with 7 bases of the junction left unmatched. The CDR3 has 16 amino acids. CDR3 residues: CASSQAGRGPYTEAFF. The CDR3 DNA reads as TGTGCCAGCAGCCAAGCGGGCAGGGGGCCCTACACTGAAGCTTTCTTT.

This clone appeared a few times. The gene calls are TRBV7-9 and TRBJ2-1; 11 nucleotides agree with TRBD2. This CDR3 is built from 17 residues. Germline V gene lookup returns CDR1 SEHNR and CDR2 FQNEAQ (reference sequence). V lost 1 base to trimming and J lost 7 bases; unmatched junction nucleotides: 9. In DNA, the CDR3 is TGTGCCAGCAGCTTAGTTGGCTCTAGCGGGAGGAGGAATGAGCAGTTCTTC. It codes for CASSLVGSSGRRNEQFF.

This sequence joins TRBV7-2 and TRBJ2-5; D ambiguous. The germline V gene has CDR1 SGHTA and CDR2 FQGNSA. The CDR3 length is 14 residues. Trimming took off 1 base at V and 6 bases at J, with 12 bases between the two ends. DNA of the CDR3: TGTGCCAGCAGCTTAGACCAGGCCAAGAAGACCCAGTACTTC. The encoded protein is CASSLDQAKKTQYF.

The V and J genes are TRBV7-8 and TRBJ2-1, with TRBD2 matching over 8 bases. The CDR3 extends over 16 amino acids. Germline CDR1 SGHVS, CDR2 FQNEAQ. V shed 4 bases, J shed 7 bases, and the junction held 12 bases outside the gene matches. The CDR3 DNA follows: TGTGCCAGCAGCTCGAGCGGGAGCGGGGGTAGAAATGAGCAGTTCTTC. This codes for CASSSSGSGGRNEQFF.

This rearrangement joins TRBV24-1 to TRBJ2-3; 7 bases are a match to TRBD1. The length of the CDR3 is 17 residues. The germline CDR1 and CDR2 sequences are KGHDR and SFDVKD. J was trimmed by 1 base and V by 10 bases; bases with no gene match: 16. The CDR3 loop reads CATRQRQGGVGTDTQYF. CDR3 nucleotides: TGTGCCACAAGACAACGACAGGGTGGGGTGGGCACAGATACGCAGTATTTT.

This clone was seen a single time. CDR3 amino acids: CASSPLNTIYF. The CDR3, as DNA: TGTGCCAGCAGCCCGTTAAACACCATATATTTT. The chain recombines TRBV12-3 or TRBV12-4 with TRBJ1-3; unclear D gene. V was pared by 6 bases and J by 6 bases, with 6 bases between. This CDR3 region has 11 residues.

The chain employs TRBV23-1 and TRBJ2-4, with TRBD2 identical over 9 bases. TRBV23-1 is annotated as an ORF whose role is uncertain. This CDR3 is built from 17 residues. V lost 0 bases to trimming and J lost 3 bases; unmatched junction nucleotides: 6. DNA for the CDR3: TGCGCCAGCAGTCAATCGTTTGCTAGCGGGAACAAAAACATTCAGTACTTC. Its protein is CASSQSFASGNKNIQYF.

The chain is built from TRBV5-1 and TRBJ1-2, with 7 bases matching TRBD1. The V gene end was trimmed by 4 bases and the J gene end by 8 bases; junction bases not matched to a gene: 5. CDR1 and CDR2 from the germline V gene are SGHRS and YFSETQ. CDR3 length equals 12 residues. The CDR3 here is CASSKGGSGYTF. The CDR3 DNA sequence: TGCGCCAGCAGCAAAGGGGGCTCAGGCTACACCTTC.

The V and J genes are TRBV29-1 and TRBJ1-2; the match to TRBD1 covers 8 bases. The CDR3 runs 13 residues. With 4 bases clipped from V and 7 bases from J, the junction kept 8 bases outside the gene matches. CDR1 and CDR2 from the germline V gene are SQVTM and ANQGSEA. CDR3 amino acids: CSVVGGTGIGYTF. CDR3 DNA sequence: TGCAGCGTTGTGGGTGGGACAGGAATTGGCTACACCTTC.

The rearrangement joins TRBV9 to TRBJ2-1; 7 bases map to TRBD2. Germline V lookup: CDR1 SGDLS, CDR2 YYNGEE. V trimming: 3 bases; J trimming: 6 bases; junction bases outside the gene matches: 12. The CDR3 covers 16 residues. The chain's CDR3 is CASSGPSAGASNEQFF. The CDR3 DNA follows: TGTGCCAGCAGCGGACCCTCGGCGGGAGCTTCCAATGAGCAGTTCTTC.

This clone is a singleton in its sample. This chain connects TRBV28 to TRBJ2-7; 8 bases are a match to TRBD1. The junction had 8 bases not matched to a gene; V was cut back by 2 bases and J by 2 bases. CDR3 length: 16 residues. In germline, CDR1 is MDHEN, CDR2 SYDVKM. The DNA of the CDR3 is TGTGCCAGCAGTTTAGCCTCGGACAGGGTGCCCTACGAGCAGTACTTC. Its translation is CASSLASDRVPYEQYF.

The CDR3 spells CASSANFGTDTQYF. The CDR3 nucleotides are TGTGCCAGCAGCGCAAACTTCGGCACAGATACGCAGTATTTT. The chain has TRBV9 and TRBJ2-3; unclear D gene. The V and J ends lost 3 bases and 1 base respectively, with 9 bases between them. The CDR3 is 14 residues long. The germline V gene has CDR1 SGDLS and CDR2 YYNGEE.

The gene calls are TRBV6-6 and TRBJ1-1; 9 nucleotides align to TRBD1. The V gene end was trimmed by 5 bases and the J gene end by 5 bases; junction bases not matched to a gene: 3. The CDR3 is 13 amino acids. Germline-derived CDR1 and CDR2 are MNHNY and SVGAGI (reference sequence). CDR3 protein: CASSDRGTTEAFF. The CDR3 DNA is TGTGCCAGCAGTGACAGGGGGACAACTGAAGCTTTCTTT.

J is TRBJ2-2 and V is TRBV5-1; 13 bases line up with TRBD2. The CDR3 sequence is 19 residues long. J was trimmed by 0 bases and V by 0 bases; bases with no gene match: 5. Germline V gene sequence: CDR1 SGHRS, CDR2 YFSETQ. The CDR3 reads CASSLGLAGGNTNTGELFF. CDR3 nucleotide sequence: TGCGCCAGCAGCTTGGGACTAGCGGGAGGAAATACGAACACCGGGGAGCTGTTTTTT.

The genes are TRBV5-4 and TRBJ2-1, with 7 nucleotides matching TRBD2. The CDR3 consists of 16 residues. Losses at the gene ends were 0 bases for V and 3 bases for J; bases not matched to a gene: 6. In germline, CDR1 is SGHNT, CDR2 YYREEE (reference sequence). The CDR3 protein is CASSLGSSGLYNEQFF. The CDR3 DNA is TGTGCCAGCAGCTTGGGGTCTAGCGGACTCTACAATGAGCAGTTCTTC.

V is TRBV6-4 and J is TRBJ2-1; D is possibly TRBD2 (5 bases). Deletions cut 3 bases from V and 8 bases from J, with 5 bases between. CDR3 size: 11 residues. Per the germline V gene, CDR1 is MRHNA and CDR2 is SNTAGT. CDR3 residues: CASSERDEQFF. DNA of the CDR3: TGTGCCAGCAGTGAGAGGGATGAGCAGTTCTTC.

The V call is TRBV6-2 or TRBV6-3, the J call TRBJ2-1, with unresolved D. Germline CDR1 and CDR2: MNHEY and SVGEGT. Trimming cost V 5 bases and J 10 bases, with 9 bases left between them. The CDR3 sequence is 11 residues long. For the CDR3, the DNA is TGTGCCAGCAGTCCGCTCAGGGAGCAGTTCTTC. Encoded protein: CASSPLREQFF.

This chain joins TRBV7-2 and TRBJ2-1, with 7 bases identical to TRBD1. The germline gives CDR1 SGHTA, CDR2 FQGNSA. Germline trimming cut 2 bases from V and 5 bases from J; bases unmatched to any gene: 6. The CDR3 consists of 15 residues. The chain's CDR3 is CASSLRKQGHNEQFF. The CDR3 DNA reads TGTGCCAGCAGCTTACGGAAACAGGGGCACAATGAGCAGTTCTTC.

The rearrangement uses TRBV10-3 and TRBJ2-7; 7 bases align to TRBD1. Germline CDR1 ENHRY, CDR2 SYGVKD. The V and J ends lost 6 bases and 3 bases, in that order; junction bases with no gene match: 8. The CDR3 is 14 residues long. The CDR3 DNA reads as TGTGCCATCAGCGTTGCGACAGGGCTCTACGAGCAGTACTTC. As protein: CAISVATGLYEQYF.